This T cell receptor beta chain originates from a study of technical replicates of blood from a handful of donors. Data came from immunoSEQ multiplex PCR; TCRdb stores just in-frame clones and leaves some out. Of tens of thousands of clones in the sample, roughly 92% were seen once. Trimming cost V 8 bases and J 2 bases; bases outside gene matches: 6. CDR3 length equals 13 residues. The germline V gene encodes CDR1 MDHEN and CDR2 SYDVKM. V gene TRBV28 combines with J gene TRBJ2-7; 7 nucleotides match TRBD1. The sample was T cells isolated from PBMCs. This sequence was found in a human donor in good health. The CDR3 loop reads CASGDRVAYEQYF. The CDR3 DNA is TGTGCCAGCGGCGACAGGGTAGCCTACGAGCAGTACTTC.